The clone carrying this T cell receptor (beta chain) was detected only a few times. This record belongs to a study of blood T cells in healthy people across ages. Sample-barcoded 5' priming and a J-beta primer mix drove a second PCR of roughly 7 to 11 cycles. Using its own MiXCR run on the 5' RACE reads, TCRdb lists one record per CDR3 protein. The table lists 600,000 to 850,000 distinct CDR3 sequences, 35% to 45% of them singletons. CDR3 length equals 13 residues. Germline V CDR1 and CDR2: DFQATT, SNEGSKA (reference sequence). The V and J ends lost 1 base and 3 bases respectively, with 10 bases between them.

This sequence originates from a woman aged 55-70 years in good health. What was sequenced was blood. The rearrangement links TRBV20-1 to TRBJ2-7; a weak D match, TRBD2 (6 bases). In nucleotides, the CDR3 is TGCAGTGCTAGAGGGGGGGAGGACTACGAGCAGTACTTC. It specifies CSARGGEDYEQYF.